These 13 T cell receptor beta chains share one sample of origin, sequenced in a study of T cells in Graves' hyperthyroidism and ophthalmopathy. TCR beta CDR3 sequences were amplified from RNA transcripts. RT-PCR in the first round (using the HTBI primer set) targeted the TCR CDR3. TCRdb recomputed calls from the multiplex PCR reads with MiXCR, one row per CDR3 protein. Among approximately 400,000 distinct CDR3 sequences listed, over 12% were seen once. The specimen sequenced was blood. The receptors shown here come from a man aged 50 or older with Graves' ophthalmopathy.

The chain recombines TRBV7-9 with TRBJ2-1; D is unclear. CDR3 length: 13 residues. The germline V and J ends were trimmed by 5 bases and 4 bases, with 9 bases remaining between them. The V gene's germline CDR1 is SEHNR and CDR2 FQNEAQ (reference sequence). This CDR3 is CASSVLVYNEQFF. CDR3 coding DNA: TGTGCCAGCAGCGTTCTAGTATACAATGAGCAGTTCTTC.

J is TRBJ2-7 and V is TRBV3-1; 10 bases line up with TRBD1. The CDR3 is made up of 15 amino acids. The V gene's germline CDR1 is LGHDT and CDR2 YNNKEL (reference sequence). The trim removed 4 bases at V and 5 bases at J, leaving 8 bases unmatched. CDR3 region: CASSPPGTGADEQYF. The CDR3 nucleotides read TGTGCCAGCAGCCCACCCGGGACAGGGGCCGACGAGCAGTACTTC.

This clonotype was seen a handful of times. CDR3 region: CASSLTYSNQPQHF. As DNA, the CDR3 is TGTGCCAGCAGCTTGACATATAGCAATCAGCCCCAGCATTTT. This chain links TRBV7-8 with TRBJ1-5; D unresolved. Per germline, CDR1 SGHVS and CDR2 FQNEAQ. The CDR3 has 14 amino acids. The ends were cut back, 3 bases at V and 0 bases at J, with 6 bases in the middle.

A word on this clonotype: This clone may be a read error of a much larger clone one base away. This sequence joins TRBV27 and TRBJ1-1; D uncertain. Germline lookup yields CDR1 MNHEY and CDR2 SMNVEV (reference sequence). The CDR3 consists of 11 residues. CDR3 sequence: CAGSLLGEAFF. The DNA for the CDR3 is TGTGCCGGCAGTTTATTGGGTGAAGCTTTCTTT.

V is TRBV5-5 and J is TRBJ1-2; 7 bases are a match to TRBD1. CDR1 is SGHKS and CDR2 is YYEKEE in the germline V gene (reference sequence). The CDR3 is made up of 14 amino acids. Trimming cost V 6 bases and J 10 bases; bases outside gene matches: 15. As DNA, the CDR3 is TGTGCCAGCACCCTACTAACAGGGGATGGGGCCTACACCTTC. Its translation: CASTLLTGDGAYTF.

The rearrangement links TRBV6-1 to TRBJ1-5; D call uncertain. CDR1 is MNHNS and CDR2 is SASEGT in the germline V gene. Trimming took off 6 bases at V and 2 bases at J, with 14 bases between the two ends. CDR3 length: 15 amino acids. In DNA, the CDR3 is TGTGCCAGCAGAACGCTAGCGGAGGGCAATCAGCCCCAGCATTTT. Translation: CASRTLAEGNQPQHF.

The chain's CDR3 is CASSPGSSYGYTF. CDR3 DNA: TGCGCCAGCAGCCCCGGGAGCTCCTATGGCTACACCTTC. The chain is built from TRBV5-1 and TRBJ1-2; D gene uncertain. This CDR3 region has 13 residues. Germline loops: CDR1 SGHRS, CDR2 YFSETQ. The germline V and J ends were trimmed by 4 bases and 4 bases, with 11 bases remaining between them.

This clonotype was seen many times. The rearrangement links TRBV5-1 to TRBJ2-3, with no clear D. The CDR3 totals 15 residues. The ends were cut back, 0 bases at V and 6 bases at J, with 14 bases in the middle. Germline V gene lookup returns CDR1 SGHRS and CDR2 YFSETQ. The CDR3 spells CASSLANTPLDTQYF. As DNA, the CDR3 is TGCGCCAGCAGCTTGGCCAACACGCCGCTGGATACGCAGTATTTT. Full variable domain (remainder filled in from reference TRBV5-1 and TRBJ2-3): KAGVTQTPRYLIKTRGQQVTLSCSPISGHRSVSWYQQTPGQGLQFLFEYFSETQRNKGNFPGRFSGRQFSNSRSEMNVSTLELGDSALYLCASSLANTPLDTQYFGPGTRLTVL.

This clonotype has a handful of counts. The genes are TRBV3-1 and TRBJ2-6, with D tentatively TRBD1 or TRBD2 (5 bases each). V lost 0 bases and J 0 bases, leaving 12 bases between the germline ends. In germline, CDR1 is LGHDT, CDR2 YNNKEL (reference sequence). This CDR3 spans 18 amino acids. For the CDR3, the DNA is TGTGCCAGCAGCCAAGATTGGCAGGGAGACTCTGGGGCCAACGTCCTGACTTTC. It specifies CASSQDWQGDSGANVLTF.

A remark on this clonotype: This may be a read error: a much more frequent sequence differs by one nucleotide. The conserved phenylalanine or tryptophan is not found at the CDR3 terminus, so this likely reflects a read error. The chain employs TRBV3-1 and TRBJ2-3, with D possibly being TRBD2 (7 bases). Germline CDR1 reads LGHDT; CDR2 reads YNNKEL (reference sequence). Trimming cost V 5 bases and J 4 bases, with 13 bases left between them. This CDR3 has 14 residues. This CDR3 reads CASSLRGPSDTQYY. The CDR3 nucleotides are TGTGCCAGCAGCTTGCGGGGGCCTTCAGATACGCAGTATTAT.

Details on this clonotype: A much larger clone lies a single base off, so this may be a read error. In DNA, the CDR3 is TGTGCCAGCCACGACGAGACGGGGCCCCTGGACATCTCCTACGAGCAGCACTTC. This encodes CASHDETGPLDISYEQHF. This sequence joins TRBV6-1 and TRBJ2-7; D assignment may be TRBD1 or TRBD2 (5 bases each). From germline, CDR1 is MNHNS and CDR2 SASEGT. This CDR3 region has 18 residues.

A remark on this clonotype: This may arise from a read error, as a much more abundant clone is one base away. The chain employs TRBV20-1 and TRBJ2-7; D not certain. This CDR3 region has 17 residues. Germline assignment: CDR1 DFQATT and CDR2 SNEGSKA (reference sequence). CDR3: CSVRDRKRQKLYDEQYF. Here the CDR3 DNA reads TGCAGTGTTAGAGACCGAAAAAGACAAAAACTATACGACGAGCAGTACTTC.

In its sample, this clonotype was seen many times. The V call is TRBV5-1, the J call TRBJ2-1, with D maybe TRBD2 (6 bases). The V gene lost 1 base and the J gene lost 7 bases, with 21 bases spanning the gap. CDR3 size: 17 residues. Germline CDR1 and CDR2: SGHRS and YFSETQ. CDR3 nucleotides: TGCGCCAGCAGCTTGTTCCCCGGGAGAGCGGATGGGAATGAGCAGTTCTTC. Amino acid sequence: CASSLFPGRADGNEQFF.